This T cell receptor (beta chain) is from a study of blood T cell repertoires in COVID-19. Here immunoSEQ multiplex PCR was the method, and the copy in TCRdb shows in-frame clones only, minus some. The sample includes around 330,000 clones, around 85% of them seen just once. Trimming removed 0 bases at V and 4 bases at J, with 8 bases between. The germline gives CDR1 SGHNT, CDR2 YYREEE (reference sequence). The CDR3 contains 14 residues. Sequencing was done on a sample of PBMCs or T cells enriched from blood (not recorded which). The receptor comes from a woman in her twenties or thirties who had been exposed to COVID-19. This sequence joins TRBV5-4 and TRBJ2-1; D is ambiguous. The CDR3 sequence is CASSLGASYNEQFF. The CDR3 region has the DNA TGTGCCAGCAGCTTGGGGGCGAGTTACAATGAGCAGTTCTTC. The full variable domain, completed using reference TRBV5-4 and TRBJ2-1, is ETGVTQSPTHLIKTRGQQVTLRCSSQSGHNTVSWYQQALGQGPQFIFQYYREEENGRGNFPPRFSGLQFPNYSSELNVNALELDDSALYLCASSLGASYNEQFFGPGTRLTVL.